The clone carrying this T cell receptor (beta chain) was seen a handful of times. Its antigen is not identified. The data are from a study of cytomegalovirus exposure and HLA in healthy donors. Study-wide findings and caveats: Donors were assumed by presence/absence analyses to have roughly uniform sequencing depth. Through in vitro validation, a few CMV-associated chains were shown to be specific for CMV antigens.

In the PCR, 60 Vbeta and 13 Jbeta primers were used. The protocol was immunoSEQ multiplex PCR, while the TCRdb copy is restricted to in-frame clones and leaves out a portion. Here the sample spans more than 85,000 clones, 76% being singletons. Germline V CDR1 and CDR2: SEHNR, FQNEAQ (reference sequence). This CDR3 comprises 11 residues. V was pared by 8 bases and J by 9 bases, with 11 bases between. The V call is TRBV7-9, the J call TRBJ2-1, with a weak D call TRBD1 (7 bases). Specimen: PBMCs. This TCR was sampled from a man aged 25-45 years in good health and CMV-seropositive. This CDR3 reads CASGGGPEQFF. In nucleotides, the CDR3 is TGTGCCAGCGGAGGGGGCCCTGAGCAGTTCTTC.